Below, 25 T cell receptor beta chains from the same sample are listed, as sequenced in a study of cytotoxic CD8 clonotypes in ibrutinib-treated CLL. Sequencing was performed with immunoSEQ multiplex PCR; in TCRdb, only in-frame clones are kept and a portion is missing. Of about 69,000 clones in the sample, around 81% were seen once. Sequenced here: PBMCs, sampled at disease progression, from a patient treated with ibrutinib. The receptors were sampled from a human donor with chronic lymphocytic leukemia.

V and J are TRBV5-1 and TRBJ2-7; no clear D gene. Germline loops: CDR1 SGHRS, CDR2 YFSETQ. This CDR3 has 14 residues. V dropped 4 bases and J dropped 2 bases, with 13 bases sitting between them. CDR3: CASSPDDITYEQYF. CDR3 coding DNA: TGCGCCAGCAGCCCAGATGACATCACCTACGAGCAGTACTTC.

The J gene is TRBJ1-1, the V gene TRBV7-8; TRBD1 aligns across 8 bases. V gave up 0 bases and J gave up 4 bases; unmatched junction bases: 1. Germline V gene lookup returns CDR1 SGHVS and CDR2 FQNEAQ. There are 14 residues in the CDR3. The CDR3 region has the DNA TGTGCCAGCAGCTTAGCAACAGGGGGCACTGAAGCTTTCTTT. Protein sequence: CASSLATGGTEAFF.

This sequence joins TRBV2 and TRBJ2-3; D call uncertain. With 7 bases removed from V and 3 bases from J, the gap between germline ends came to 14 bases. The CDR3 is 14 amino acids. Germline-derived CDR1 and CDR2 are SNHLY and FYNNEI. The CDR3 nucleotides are TGTGCCAGCAAGAGTCAAACAGTTACAGATACGCAGTATTTT. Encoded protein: CASKSQTVTDTQYF.

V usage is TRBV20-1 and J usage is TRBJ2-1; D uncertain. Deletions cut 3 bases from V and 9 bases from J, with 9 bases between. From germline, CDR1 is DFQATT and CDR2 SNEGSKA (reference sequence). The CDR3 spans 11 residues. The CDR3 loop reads CSASRTGEQFF. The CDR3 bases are TGCAGTGCTAGTCGAACGGGTGAGCAGTTCTTC.

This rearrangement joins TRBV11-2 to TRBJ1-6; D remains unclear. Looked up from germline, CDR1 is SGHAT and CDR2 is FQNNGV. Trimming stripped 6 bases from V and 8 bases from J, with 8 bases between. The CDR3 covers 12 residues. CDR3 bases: TGTGCCAGCAGAGGGCCCGATTCACCCCTCCACTTT. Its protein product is CASRGPDSPLHF.

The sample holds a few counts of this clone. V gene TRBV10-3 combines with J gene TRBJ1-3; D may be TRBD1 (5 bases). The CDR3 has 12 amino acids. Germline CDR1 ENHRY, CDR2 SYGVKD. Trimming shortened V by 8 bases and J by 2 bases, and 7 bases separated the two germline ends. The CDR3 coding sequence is TGTGCCATCGGGGGAGCTGGAAACACCATATATTTT. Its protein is CAIGGAGNTIYF.

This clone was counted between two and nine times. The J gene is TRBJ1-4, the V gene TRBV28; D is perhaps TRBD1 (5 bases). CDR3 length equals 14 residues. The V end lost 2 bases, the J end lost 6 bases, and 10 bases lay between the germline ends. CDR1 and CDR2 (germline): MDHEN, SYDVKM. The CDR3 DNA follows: TGTGCCAGCAGTTTAGGGACTTGGGATGAAAAACTGTTTTTT. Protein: CASSLGTWDEKLFF.

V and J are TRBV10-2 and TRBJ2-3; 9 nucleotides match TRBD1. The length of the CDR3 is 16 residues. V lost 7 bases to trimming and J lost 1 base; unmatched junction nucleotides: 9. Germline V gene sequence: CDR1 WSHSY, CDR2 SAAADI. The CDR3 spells CASKRRRTGGTDTQYF. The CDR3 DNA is TGCGCCAGCAAACGAAGACGGACAGGGGGCACAGATACGCAGTATTTT.

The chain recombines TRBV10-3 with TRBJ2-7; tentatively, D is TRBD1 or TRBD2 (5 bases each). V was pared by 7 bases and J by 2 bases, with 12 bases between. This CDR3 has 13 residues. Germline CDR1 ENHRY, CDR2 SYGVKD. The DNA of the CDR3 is TGTGCCATCACAAATAGGGGACCCTACGAGCAGTACTTC. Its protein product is CAITNRGPYEQYF.

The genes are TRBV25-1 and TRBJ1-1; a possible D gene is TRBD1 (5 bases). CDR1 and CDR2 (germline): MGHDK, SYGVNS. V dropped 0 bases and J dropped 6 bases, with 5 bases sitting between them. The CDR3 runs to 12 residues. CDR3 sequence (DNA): TGTGCCAGCAGTGAATACAGGGCTGAAGCTTTCTTT. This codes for CASSEYRAEAFF.

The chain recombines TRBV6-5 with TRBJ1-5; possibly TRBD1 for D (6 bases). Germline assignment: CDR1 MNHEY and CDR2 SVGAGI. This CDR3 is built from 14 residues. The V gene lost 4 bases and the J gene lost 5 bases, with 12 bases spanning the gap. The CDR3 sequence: CASSWGPNHQPQHF. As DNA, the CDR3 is TGTGCCAGCAGTTGGGGGCCGAATCATCAGCCCCAGCATTTT.

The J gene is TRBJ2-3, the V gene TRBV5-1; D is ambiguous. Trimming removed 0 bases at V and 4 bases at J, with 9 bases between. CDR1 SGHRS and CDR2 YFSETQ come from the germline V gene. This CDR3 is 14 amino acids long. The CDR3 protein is CASSLGVVADTQYF. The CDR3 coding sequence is TGCGCCAGCAGCTTGGGGGTAGTAGCAGATACGCAGTATTTT.

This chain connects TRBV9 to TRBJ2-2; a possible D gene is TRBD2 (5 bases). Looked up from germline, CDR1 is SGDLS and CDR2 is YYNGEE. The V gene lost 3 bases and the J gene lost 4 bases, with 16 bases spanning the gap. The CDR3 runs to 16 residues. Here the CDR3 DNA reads TGTGCCAGCAGCGCATCGGTGGTAGCGAGCACCGGGGAGCTGTTTTTT. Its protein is CASSASVVASTGELFF.

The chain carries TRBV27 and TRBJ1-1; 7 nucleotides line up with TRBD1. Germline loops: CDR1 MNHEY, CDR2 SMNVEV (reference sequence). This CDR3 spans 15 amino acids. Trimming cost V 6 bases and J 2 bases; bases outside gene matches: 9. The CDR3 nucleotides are TGTGCCAGCAGATTAAACAGGGGTTCTAACACTGAAGCTTTCTTT. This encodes CASRLNRGSNTEAFF.

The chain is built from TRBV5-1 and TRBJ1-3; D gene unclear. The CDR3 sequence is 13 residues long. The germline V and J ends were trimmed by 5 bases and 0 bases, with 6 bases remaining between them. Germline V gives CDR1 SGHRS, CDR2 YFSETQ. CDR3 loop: CASRQFSGNTIYF. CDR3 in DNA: TGCGCCAGCAGGCAGTTCTCTGGAAACACCATATATTTT.

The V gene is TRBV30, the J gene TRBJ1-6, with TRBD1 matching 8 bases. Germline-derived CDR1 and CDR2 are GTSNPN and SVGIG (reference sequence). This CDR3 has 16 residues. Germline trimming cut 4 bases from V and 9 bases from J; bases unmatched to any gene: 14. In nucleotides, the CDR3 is TGTGCCTGGACAACGGGGGGCAGGGGGCGATTTTCACCCCTCCACTTT. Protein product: CAWTTGGRGRFSPLHF. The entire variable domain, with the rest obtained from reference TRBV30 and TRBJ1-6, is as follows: SQTIHQWPATLVQPVGSPLSLECTVEGTSNPNLYWYRQAAGRGLQLLFYSVGIGQISSEVPQNLSASRPQDRQFILSSKKLLLSDSGFYLCAWTTGGRGRFSPLHFGNGTRLTVT.

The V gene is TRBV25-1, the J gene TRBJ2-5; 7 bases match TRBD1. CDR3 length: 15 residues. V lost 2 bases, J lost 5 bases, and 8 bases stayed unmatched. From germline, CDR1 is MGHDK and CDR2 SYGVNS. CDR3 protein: CASSEGGQPVETQYF. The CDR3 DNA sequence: TGTGCCAGCAGTGAAGGGGGACAGCCGGTGGAGACCCAGTACTTC.

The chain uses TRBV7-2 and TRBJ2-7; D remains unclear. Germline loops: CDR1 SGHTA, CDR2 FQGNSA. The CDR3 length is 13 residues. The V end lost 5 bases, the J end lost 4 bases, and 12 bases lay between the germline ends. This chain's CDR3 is CASSRNPGYEQYF. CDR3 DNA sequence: TGTGCCAGCAGCCGTAACCCAGGATACGAGCAGTACTTC.

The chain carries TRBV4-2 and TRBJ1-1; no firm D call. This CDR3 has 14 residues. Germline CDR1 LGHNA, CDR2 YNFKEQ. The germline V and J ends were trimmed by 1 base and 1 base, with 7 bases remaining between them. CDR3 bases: TGTGCCAGCAGCCAAGTAGAGGGGAACACTGAAGCTTTCTTT. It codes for CASSQVEGNTEAFF.

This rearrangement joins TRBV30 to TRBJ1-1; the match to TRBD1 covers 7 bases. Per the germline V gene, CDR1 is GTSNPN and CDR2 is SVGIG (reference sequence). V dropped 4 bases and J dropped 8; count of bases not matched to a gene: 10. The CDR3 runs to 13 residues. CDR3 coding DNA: TGTGCCTGGAAAAACGGGGTGGACAGGGAAGCTTTCTTT. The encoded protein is CAWKNGVDREAFF.

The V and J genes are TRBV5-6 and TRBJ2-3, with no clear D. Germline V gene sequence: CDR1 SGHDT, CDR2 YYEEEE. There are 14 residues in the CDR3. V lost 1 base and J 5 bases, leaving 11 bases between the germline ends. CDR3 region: CASSLFDREDTQYF. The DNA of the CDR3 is TGTGCCAGCAGCTTGTTCGATAGGGAAGATACGCAGTATTTT.

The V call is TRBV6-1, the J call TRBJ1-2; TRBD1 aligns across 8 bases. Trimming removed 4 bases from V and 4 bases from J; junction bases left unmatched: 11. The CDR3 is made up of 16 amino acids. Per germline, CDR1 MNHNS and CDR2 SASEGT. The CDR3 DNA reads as TGTGCCAGCAGTGTAACAGGGGGGAAGGGCCCCTATGGCTACACCTTC. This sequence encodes CASSVTGGKGPYGYTF.

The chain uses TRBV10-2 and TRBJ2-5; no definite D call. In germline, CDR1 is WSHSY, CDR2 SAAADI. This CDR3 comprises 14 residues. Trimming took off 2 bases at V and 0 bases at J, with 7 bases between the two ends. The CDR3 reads CASSEGSYQETQYF. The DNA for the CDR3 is TGCGCCAGCAGTGAGGGCAGCTACCAAGAGACCCAGTACTTC.

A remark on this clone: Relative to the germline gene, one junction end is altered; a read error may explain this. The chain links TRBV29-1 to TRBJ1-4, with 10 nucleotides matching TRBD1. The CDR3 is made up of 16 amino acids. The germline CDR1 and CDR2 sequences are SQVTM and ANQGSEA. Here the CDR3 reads CSVQDRGLGTNEKLFF. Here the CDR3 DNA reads TGCAGCGTTCAAGACAGGGGGCTAGGCACTAATGAAAAACTGTTTTTT.

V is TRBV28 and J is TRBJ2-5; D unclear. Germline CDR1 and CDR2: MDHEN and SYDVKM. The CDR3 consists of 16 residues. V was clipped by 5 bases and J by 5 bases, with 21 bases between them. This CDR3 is CASSPPVGQIGETQYF. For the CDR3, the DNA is TGTGCCAGCAGTCCCCCGGTTGGCCAAATTGGGGAGACCCAGTACTTC.